The clone carrying this TCR beta chain was picked up many times. This CDR3 has 16 residues. Germline CDR1 reads MDHEN; CDR2 reads SYDVKM. V gave up 2 bases and J gave up 0 bases, with 8 bases separating them. This specimen belongs to a study of Graves' ophthalmopathy and Graves' hyperthyroidism. For repertoire sequencing, the TCR beta CDR3 regions were amplified from RNA transcripts. In the first round, RT-PCR was carried out with HTBI primers, and a multiplex PCR formed the second round. TCRdb re-derived calls from the multiplex PCR reads in MiXCR, one entry per CDR3 protein. The table lists about 480,000 distinct CDR3 sequences, approximately 15% of them singletons. The source of the PBMCs was 8 to 10 ml of fresh peripheral blood.

This chain joins TRBV28 and TRBJ2-6; D unresolved. The receptor was derived from a woman in her twenties or thirties with Graves' ophthalmopathy. Sample: blood. This CDR3 reads CASSLGDGSGANVLTF. CDR3 coding DNA: TGTGCCAGCAGTTTAGGTGACGGCTCTGGGGCCAACGTCCTGACTTTC.